A single T cell receptor (beta chain) is shown here with its context. No cognate antigen has been identified for it. Base qualities are not at hand, and no much larger clone is one base apart. Deletion took 1 base off V and 7 bases off J, with a span of 7 bases between the germline ends. The CDR3 numbers 12 residues from cysteine through phenylalanine. CDR3 DNA is the only sequence kept; it has 36 bases, read in frame from the first base. Sequences SEHNR (CDR1) and FQNEAQ (CDR2) are obtained from the germline V gene (reference sequence). The data were taken from a study of blood T cell repertoires in COVID-19 (dated by TCRdb to 2018 to 2020). With respect to the entire study: Collaborator samples came from the United States, Italy and Spain and covered acute and convalescent phases of COVID-19. Sample metadata almost always included a de-identified subject ID, COVID-19 status, age in years and sex. Samples were obtained from the ongoing ImmuneRACE study (first 160 participants) and from some 1,300 subjects provided by 6 global collaborators. Where available, HLA class I and class II types were obtained from metadata supplied by the sample provider rather than from assay-based typing. The repertoires were made available in a free public database intended to serve as a resource for research on the immune response to SARS-CoV-2. The material from the prospective study consisted of cDNA or gDNA derived from T cells, B-cell-depleted T cells, or PBMCs. Subjects who had been exposed to COVID-19, were actively infected with it, or had recovered from it provided the deeply sampled blood TCRbeta repertoires that made up the dataset. Study-level results and caveats: The quantity of clinical and demographic metadata differed by source and by participant and was supplied without curation.

Whole blood was collected in K2EDTA tubes by collaborating institutions according to the institutions' own protocols. Collaborator samples were shipped for TCRbeta analysis as frozen whole blood, isolated PBMCs, or DNA extracted from either sample type. TCRbeta CDR3 regions were amplified from genomic DNA using the immunoSEQ Assay, a bias-controlled multiplex PCR. The study's processing was this. The number of nucleated cells in each sample was estimated by amplification of reference gene primers within the assay. To quantify the absolute abundance of each unique TCRbeta CDR3 rearrangement, sequence reads were collapsed and filtered. For each sample, productive Simpson clonality was calculated by taking the square root of Simpson's diversity index across productive rearrangements. TCRdb mirrors the immuneACCESS table, restricted to in-frame sequences. Some clones are absent from its copies; in checked studies, under half trace to an unresolved V gene, and the reason for the others is unknown. The V and J calls and clone size were taken over from that table, and D and trimming were inferred from the DNA. This sample has roughly 200,000 clones in its table, and 85% to 90% of those were observed once. The ten biggest clones cover around 6.5% of the sample.

The rearranged segments are TRBV7-9 and TRBJ1-1, with the D gene uncertain. The clonotype originates from a man older than 75 with acute or convalescent COVID-19. The sequenced material came from peripheral blood. This receptor carries the CDR3 CASSLGWHEAFF. The DNA sequence is TGTGCCAGCAGCTTAGGTTGGCATGAAGCTTTCTTT.